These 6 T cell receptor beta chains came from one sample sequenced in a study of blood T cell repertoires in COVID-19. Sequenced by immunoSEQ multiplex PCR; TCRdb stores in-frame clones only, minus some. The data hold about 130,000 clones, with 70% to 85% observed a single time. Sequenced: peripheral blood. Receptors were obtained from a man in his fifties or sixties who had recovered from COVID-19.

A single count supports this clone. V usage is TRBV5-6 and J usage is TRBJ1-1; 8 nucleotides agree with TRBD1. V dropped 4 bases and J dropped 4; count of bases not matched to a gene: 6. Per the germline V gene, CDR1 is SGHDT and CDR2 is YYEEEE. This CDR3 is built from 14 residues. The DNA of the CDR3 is TGTGCCAGCAGCCCGGACAGGGTGAGCACTGAAGCTTTCTTT. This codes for CASSPDRVSTEAFF. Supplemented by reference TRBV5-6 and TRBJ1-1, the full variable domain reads DAGVTQSPTHLIKTRGQQVTLRCSPKSGHDTVSWYQQALGQGPQFIFQYYEEEERQRGNFPDRFSGHQFPNYSSELNVNALLLGDSALYLCASSPDRVSTEAFFGQGTRLTVV.

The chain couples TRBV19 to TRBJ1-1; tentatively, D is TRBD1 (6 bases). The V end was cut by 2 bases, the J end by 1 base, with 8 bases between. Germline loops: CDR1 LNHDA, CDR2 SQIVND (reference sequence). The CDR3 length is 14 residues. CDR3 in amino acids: CASSIRDKNTEAFF. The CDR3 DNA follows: TGTGCCAGTAGTATAAGGGACAAGAACACTGAAGCTTTCTTT.

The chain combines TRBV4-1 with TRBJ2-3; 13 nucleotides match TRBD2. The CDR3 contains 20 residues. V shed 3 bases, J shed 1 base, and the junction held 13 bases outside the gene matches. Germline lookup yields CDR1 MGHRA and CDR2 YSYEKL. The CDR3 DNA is TGCGCCAGCAGCCACACCCTTGGGGGGACTAGCGGGAAAGGCACAGATACGCAGTATTTT. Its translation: CASSHTLGGTSGKGTDTQYF.

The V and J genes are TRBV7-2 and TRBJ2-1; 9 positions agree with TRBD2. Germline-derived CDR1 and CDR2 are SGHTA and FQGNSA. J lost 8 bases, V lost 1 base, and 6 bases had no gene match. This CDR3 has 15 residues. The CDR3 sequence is CASSLGSGRGDEQFF. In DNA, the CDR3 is TGTGCCAGCAGCTTAGGTAGCGGGAGAGGGGATGAGCAGTTCTTC. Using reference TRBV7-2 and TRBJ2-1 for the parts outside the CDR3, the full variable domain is GAGVSQSPSNKVTEKGKDVELRCDPISGHTALYWYRQSLGQGLEFLIYFQGNSAPDKSGLPSDRFSAERTGGSVSTLTIQRTQQEDSAVYLCASSLGSGRGDEQFFGPGTRLTVL.

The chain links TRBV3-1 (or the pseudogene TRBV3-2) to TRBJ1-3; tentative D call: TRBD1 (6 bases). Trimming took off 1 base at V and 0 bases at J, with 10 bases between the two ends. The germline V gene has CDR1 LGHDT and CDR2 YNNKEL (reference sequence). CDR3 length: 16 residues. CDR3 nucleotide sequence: TGTGCCAGCAGCCAAGGACAGGACCACTCTGGAAACACCATATATTTT. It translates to CASSQGQDHSGNTIYF.

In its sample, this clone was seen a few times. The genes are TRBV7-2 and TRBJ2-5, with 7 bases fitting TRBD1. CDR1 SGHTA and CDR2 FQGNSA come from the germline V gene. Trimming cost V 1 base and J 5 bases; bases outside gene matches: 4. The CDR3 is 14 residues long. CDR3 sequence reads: CASSLGGGYETQYF. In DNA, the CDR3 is TGTGCCAGCAGCTTAGGAGGGGGCTATGAGACCCAGTACTTC. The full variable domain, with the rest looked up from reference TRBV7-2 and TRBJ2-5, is GAGVSQSPSNKVTEKGKDVELRCDPISGHTALYWYRQSLGQGLEFLIYFQGNSAPDKSGLPSDRFSAERTGGSVSTLTIQRTQQEDSAVYLCASSLGGGYETQYFGPGTRLLVL.